This record concerns one TCR beta chain sequence. Its target is unknown. This sample is part of a study of shared clonotypes between healthy human individuals. This table comes from immunoSEQ multiplex PCR, and its TCRdb copy is limited to in-frame clones, with some not included. Of more than 2 million clones in the sample, under 97% are singletons; the top ten hold approximately 0.13%. Study-level results: Estimated clonotype richness was generally higher in naive than memory subsets. Sequencing depth was a factor that was expected to affect clonotype sharing among donors.

This sequence originates from a man aged 18 to 30 in good health. Sequencing was performed on naive CD4+ T cells sorted from blood. Subset given: CD45RA+ positively selected.

The CDR3, as DNA: TGTGCCAGCAGTTCGCCCCCCTCAGCTAACTATGGCTACACCTTC. Its protein is CASSSPPSANYGYTF. This chain uses TRBV28 with TRBJ1-2; D remains unclear. The CDR3 has 15 residues. Germline loops: CDR1 MDHEN, CDR2 SYDVKM. The V gene lost 4 bases and the J gene lost 0 bases, with 12 bases spanning the gap.